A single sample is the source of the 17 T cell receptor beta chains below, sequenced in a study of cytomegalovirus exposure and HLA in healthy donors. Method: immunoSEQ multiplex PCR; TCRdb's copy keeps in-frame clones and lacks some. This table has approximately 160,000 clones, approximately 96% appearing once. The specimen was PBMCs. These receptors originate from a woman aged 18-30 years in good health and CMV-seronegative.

In DNA form, the CDR3 reads TGCGCCAGCAGCCGGCAGCCGGGAGGGGACACTGAAGCTTTCTTT. Translated, it gives CASSRQPGGDTEAFF. V and J are TRBV5-1 and TRBJ1-1; possible D gene TRBD1, 5 bases. The V gene's germline CDR1 is SGHRS and CDR2 YFSETQ. This CDR3 has 15 residues. Trimming removed 4 bases at V and 3 bases at J, with 16 bases between.

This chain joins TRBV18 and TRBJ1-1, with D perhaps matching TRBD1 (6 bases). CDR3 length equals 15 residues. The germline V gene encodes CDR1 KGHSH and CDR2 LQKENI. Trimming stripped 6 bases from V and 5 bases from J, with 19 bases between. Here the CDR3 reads CASSLGPRGRTEAFF. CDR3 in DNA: TGTGCCAGCTCCCTAGGGCCCAGGGGACGGACTGAAGCTTTCTTT.

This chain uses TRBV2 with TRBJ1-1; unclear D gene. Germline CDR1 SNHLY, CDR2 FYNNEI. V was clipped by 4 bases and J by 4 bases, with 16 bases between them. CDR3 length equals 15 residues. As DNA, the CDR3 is TGTGCCAGCAGTGGGGGAGGGCCTCGGGGCACTGAAGCTTTCTTT. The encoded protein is CASSGGGPRGTEAFF.

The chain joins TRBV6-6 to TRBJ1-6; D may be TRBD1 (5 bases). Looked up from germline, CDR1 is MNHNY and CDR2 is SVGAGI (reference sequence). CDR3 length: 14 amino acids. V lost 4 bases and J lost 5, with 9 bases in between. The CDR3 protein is CASSLQVNNSPLHF. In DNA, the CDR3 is TGTGCCAGCAGTTTACAGGTGAATAATTCACCCCTCCACTTT.

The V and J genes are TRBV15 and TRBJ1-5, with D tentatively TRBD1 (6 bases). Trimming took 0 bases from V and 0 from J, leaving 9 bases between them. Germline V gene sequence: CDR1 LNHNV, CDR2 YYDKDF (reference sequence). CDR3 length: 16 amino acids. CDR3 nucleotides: TGTGCCACCAGCAGAGATCAGGGGCATAGCAATCAGCCCCAGCATTTT. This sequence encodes CATSRDQGHSNQPQHF.

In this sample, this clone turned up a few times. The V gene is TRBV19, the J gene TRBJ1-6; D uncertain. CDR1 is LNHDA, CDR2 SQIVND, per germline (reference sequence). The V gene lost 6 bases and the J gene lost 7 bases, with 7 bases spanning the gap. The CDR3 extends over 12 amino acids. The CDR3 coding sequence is TGTGCCAGTAGGGAGGGCAATTCACCCCTCCACTTT. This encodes CASREGNSPLHF.

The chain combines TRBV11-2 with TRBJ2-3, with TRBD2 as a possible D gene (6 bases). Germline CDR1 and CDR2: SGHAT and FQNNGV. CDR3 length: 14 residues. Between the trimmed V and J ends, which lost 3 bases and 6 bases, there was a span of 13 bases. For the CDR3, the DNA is TGTGCCAGCAGCTTGCGGGGCAGGTCGGATACGCAGTATTTT. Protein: CASSLRGRSDTQYF.

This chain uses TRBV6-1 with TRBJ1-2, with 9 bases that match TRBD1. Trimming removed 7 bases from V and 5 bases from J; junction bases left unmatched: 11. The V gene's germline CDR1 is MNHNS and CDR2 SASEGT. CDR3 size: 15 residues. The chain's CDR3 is CASTGWTGERYGYTF. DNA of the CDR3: TGTGCCAGCACCGGATGGACAGGGGAACGTTATGGCTACACCTTC.

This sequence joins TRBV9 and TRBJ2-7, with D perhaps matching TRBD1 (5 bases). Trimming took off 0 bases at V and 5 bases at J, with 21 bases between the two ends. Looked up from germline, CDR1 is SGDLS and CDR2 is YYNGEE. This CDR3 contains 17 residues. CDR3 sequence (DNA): TGTGCCAGCAGCGTAGGGACCGAAGGGGCGAGGATCGACGAGCAGTACTTC. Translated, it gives CASSVGTEGARIDEQYF.

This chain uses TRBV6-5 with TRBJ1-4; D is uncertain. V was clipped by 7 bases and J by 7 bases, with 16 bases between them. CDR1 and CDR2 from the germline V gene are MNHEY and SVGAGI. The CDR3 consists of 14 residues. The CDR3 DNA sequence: TGTGCCAGCATGATCGCTGGTGGCAGTGAAAAACTGTTTTTT. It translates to CASMIAGGSEKLFF.

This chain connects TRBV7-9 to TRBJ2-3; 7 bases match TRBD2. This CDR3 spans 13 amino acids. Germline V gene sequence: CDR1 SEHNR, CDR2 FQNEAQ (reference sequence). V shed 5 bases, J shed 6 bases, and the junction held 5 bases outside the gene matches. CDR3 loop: CASSLDGGDTQYF. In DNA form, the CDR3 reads TGTGCCAGCAGCCTAGACGGGGGGGATACGCAGTATTTT.

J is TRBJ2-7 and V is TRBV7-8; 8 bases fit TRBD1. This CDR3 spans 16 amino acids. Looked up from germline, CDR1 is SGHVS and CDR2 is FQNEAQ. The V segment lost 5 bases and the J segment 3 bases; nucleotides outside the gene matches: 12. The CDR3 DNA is TGTGCCAGCAGCCCCGCGGGACAGGAGGTTTACTACGAGCAGTACTTC. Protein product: CASSPAGQEVYYEQYF.

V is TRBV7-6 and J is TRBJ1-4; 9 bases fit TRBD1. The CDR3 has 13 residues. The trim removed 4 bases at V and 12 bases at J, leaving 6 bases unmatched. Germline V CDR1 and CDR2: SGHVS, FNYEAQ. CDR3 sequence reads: CASSSGQGKELFF. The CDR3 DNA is TGTGCCAGCAGCTCTGGACAGGGGAAAGAACTGTTTTTT.

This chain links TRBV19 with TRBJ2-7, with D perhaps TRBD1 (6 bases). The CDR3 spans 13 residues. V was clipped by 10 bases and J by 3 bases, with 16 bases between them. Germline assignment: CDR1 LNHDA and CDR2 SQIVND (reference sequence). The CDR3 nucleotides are TGTGCCACCCAAGCTGAGGGGGACTACGAGCAGTACTTC. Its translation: CATQAEGDYEQYF.

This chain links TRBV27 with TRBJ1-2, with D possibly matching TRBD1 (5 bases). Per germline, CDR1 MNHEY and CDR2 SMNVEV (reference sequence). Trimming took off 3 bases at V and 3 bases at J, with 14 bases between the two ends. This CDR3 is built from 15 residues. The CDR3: CASSFQGDIYYGYTF. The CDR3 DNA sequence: TGTGCCAGCAGTTTCCAAGGGGATATATACTATGGCTACACCTTC.

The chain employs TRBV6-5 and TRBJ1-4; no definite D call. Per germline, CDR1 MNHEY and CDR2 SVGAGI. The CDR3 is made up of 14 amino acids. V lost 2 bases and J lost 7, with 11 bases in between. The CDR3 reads CASSYGRKSEKLFF. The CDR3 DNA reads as TGTGCCAGCAGTTACGGGCGAAAGAGTGAAAAACTGTTTTTT.

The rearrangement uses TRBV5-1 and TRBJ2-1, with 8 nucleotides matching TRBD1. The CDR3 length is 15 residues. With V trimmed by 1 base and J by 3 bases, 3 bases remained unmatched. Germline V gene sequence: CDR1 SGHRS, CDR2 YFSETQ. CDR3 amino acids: CASSLIQGVYNEQFF. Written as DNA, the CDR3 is TGCGCCAGCAGCTTGATACAGGGGGTCTACAATGAGCAGTTCTTC.